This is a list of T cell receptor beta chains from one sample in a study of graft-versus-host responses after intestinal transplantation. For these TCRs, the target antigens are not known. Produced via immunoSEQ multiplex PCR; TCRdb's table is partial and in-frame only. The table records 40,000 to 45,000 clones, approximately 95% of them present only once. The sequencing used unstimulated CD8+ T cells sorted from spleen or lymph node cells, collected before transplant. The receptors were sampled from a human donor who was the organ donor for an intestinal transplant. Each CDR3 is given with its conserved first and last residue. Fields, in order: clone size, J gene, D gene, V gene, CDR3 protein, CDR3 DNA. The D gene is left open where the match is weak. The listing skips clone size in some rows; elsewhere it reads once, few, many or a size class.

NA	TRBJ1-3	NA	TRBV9	CASSVDSSGNTIYF	TGTGCCAGCAGCGTAGACAGCTCTGGAAACACCATATATTTT
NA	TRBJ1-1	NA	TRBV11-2	CASSFPTGGAMNTEAFF	TGTGCCAGCAGCTTTCCGACGGGTGGGGCGATGAACACTGAAGCTTTCTTT
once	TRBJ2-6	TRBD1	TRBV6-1	CASSERGQAAPRSGANVLTF	TGTGCCAGCAGTGAACGAGGACAGGCCGCTCCACGATCTGGGGCCAACGTCCTGACTTTC
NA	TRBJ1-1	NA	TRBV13	CASSPPGWEVNTEAFF	TGTGCCAGCAGCCCCCCCGGATGGGAGGTGAACACTGAAGCTTTCTTT
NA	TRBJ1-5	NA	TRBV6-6	CASSQGPWGSNQPQHF	TGTGCCAGCAGCCAGGGGCCCTGGGGCAGCAATCAGCCCCAGCATTTT
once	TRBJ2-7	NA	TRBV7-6	CASSSNWKKVPSSYEQYF	TGTGCCAGCAGCTCAAATTGGAAGAAGGTTCCGAGCTCCTACGAGCAGTACTTC
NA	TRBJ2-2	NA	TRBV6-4	CASSERDTGELFF	TGTGCCAGCAGTGAGAGGGACACCGGGGAGCTGTTTTTT
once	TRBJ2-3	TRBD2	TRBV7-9	CASSENIAGPTDTQYF	TGTGCCAGCAGCGAGAACATAGCGGGGCCCACAGATACGCAGTATTTT
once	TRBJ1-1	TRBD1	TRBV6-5	CASSYSTGLMNTEAFF	TGTGCCAGCAGTTACTCGACAGGGCTAATGAACACTGAAGCTTTCTTT
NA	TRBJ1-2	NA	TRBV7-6	CASSPGHLLNYGYTF	TGTGCCAGCAGCCCGGGACACTTACTTAACTATGGCTACACCTTC
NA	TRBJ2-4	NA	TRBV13	CASSLRTAILKNIQYF	TGTGCCAGCAGCCTCCGGACAGCAATACTAAAAAACATTCAGTACTTC
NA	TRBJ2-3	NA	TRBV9	CASSVPTRGGSTDTQYF	TGTGCCAGCAGCGTACCCACTAGGGGGGGGAGCACAGATACGCAGTATTTT
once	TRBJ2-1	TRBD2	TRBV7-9	CASSGLAGGHNEQFF	TGTGCCAGCAGCGGACTAGCGGGGGGGCACAATGAGCAGTTCTTC
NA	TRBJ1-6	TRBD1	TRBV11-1	CASSSFDRGLASPLHF	TGTGCCAGCAGCTCCTTCGACAGGGGGCTGGCTTCACCCCTCCACTTT
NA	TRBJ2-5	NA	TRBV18	CASSPRKTQYF	TGTGCCAGCTCACCGAGGAAGACCCAGTACTTC
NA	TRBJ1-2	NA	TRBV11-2	CASSLPGHGYTF	TGTGCCAGCAGCTTACCCGGCCATGGCTACACCTTC
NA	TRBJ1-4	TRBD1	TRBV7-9	CASIGTGGNEKLFF	TGTGCCAGCATAGGGACAGGGGGCAATGAAAAACTGTTTTTT
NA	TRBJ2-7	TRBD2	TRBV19	CASSMTSGGPYEQYF	TGTGCCAGTAGTATGACTAGCGGGGGACCCTACGAGCAGTACTTC
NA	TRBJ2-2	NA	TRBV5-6	CASTMSGLTTGELFF	TGTGCCAGCACCATGTCCGGACTCACCACCGGGGAGCTGTTTTTT
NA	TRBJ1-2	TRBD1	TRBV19	CASSIELTGADYTF	TGTGCCAGTAGTATAGAACTGACAGGGGCCGACTACACCTTC
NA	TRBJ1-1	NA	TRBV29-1	CSVVRAPLNTEAFF	TGCAGCGTTGTCAGGGCCCCGTTGAACACTGAAGCTTTCTTT
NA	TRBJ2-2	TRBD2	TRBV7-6	CASSRYSGGGNTGELFF	TGTGCCAGCAGCCGCTATAGCGGGGGGGGAAACACCGGGGAGCTGTTTTTT
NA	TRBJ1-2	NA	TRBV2	CASSEEQDRPPSHYGYTF	TGTGCCAGCAGTGAGGAACAGGATCGGCCACCTTCTCACTATGGCTACACCTTC
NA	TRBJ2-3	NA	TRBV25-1	CASSKWDSTDTQYF	TGTGCCAGCAGCAAATGGGACAGCACAGATACGCAGTATTTT
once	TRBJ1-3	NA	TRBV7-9	CASSPSFSSSGNTIYF	TGTGCCAGCAGCCCCTCCTTTAGTTCATCTGGAAACACCATATATTTT
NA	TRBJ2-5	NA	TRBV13	CASSLVQGEETQYF	TGTGCCAGCAGCTTAGTACAGGGCGAAGAGACCCAGTACTTC
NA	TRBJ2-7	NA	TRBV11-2	CASSSGVPSEQYF	TGTGCCAGCAGTTCCGGGGTGCCTAGCGAGCAGTACTTC
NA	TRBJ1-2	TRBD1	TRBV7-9	CASRLAGGYGYTF	TGTGCCAGCAGACTGGCAGGGGGATATGGCTACACCTTC
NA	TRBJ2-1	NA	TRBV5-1	CASSLGIILLNNEQFF	TGCGCCAGCAGTCTAGGGATTATTCTTTTAAACAATGAGCAGTTCTTC
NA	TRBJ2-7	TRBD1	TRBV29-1	CSVGGTGYSYEQYF	TGCAGCGTTGGAGGGACAGGGTATTCCTACGAGCAGTACTTC
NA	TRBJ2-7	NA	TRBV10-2	CASSGYVQGRPYEQYF	TGCGCCAGCAGTGGGTATGTCCAGGGACGACCCTACGAGCAGTACTTC